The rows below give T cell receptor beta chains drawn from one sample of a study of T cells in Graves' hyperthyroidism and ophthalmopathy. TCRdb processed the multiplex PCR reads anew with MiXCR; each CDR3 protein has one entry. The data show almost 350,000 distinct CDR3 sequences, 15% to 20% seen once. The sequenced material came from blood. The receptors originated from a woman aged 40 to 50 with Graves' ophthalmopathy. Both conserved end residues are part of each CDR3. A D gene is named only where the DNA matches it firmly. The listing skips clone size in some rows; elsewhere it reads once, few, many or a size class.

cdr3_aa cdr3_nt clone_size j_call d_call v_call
CASSIQGALVGGELFF TGTGCCAGTAGTATACAGGGGGCTCTGGTAGGCGGGGAGCTATTTTTT many TRBJ2-2 TRBD1 TRBV19
CASSPHRSSGKRGYEQYF TGTGCCAGCAGCCCCCACCGGAGTAGCGGGAAACGGGGCTACGAGCAGTACTTC many TRBJ2-7 TRBD2 TRBV6-5
CASTDTEAFF TGTGCCAGTACGGACACTGAAGCTTTCTTT - TRBJ1-1 - TRBV28
CASSESAGIGNSPLHF TGCGCCAGCAGTGAGTCGGCAGGAATCGGGAATTCACCCCTCCACTTT - TRBJ1-6 - TRBV10-2
CASSYSRGSREPQHF TGTGCCAGCAGTTACTCGAGAGGGAGTAGGGAGCCCCAGCATTTT many TRBJ1-5 - TRBV6-2/TRBV6-3
CATSRGFGVQETQYF TGTGCCACCAGCAGAGGATTCGGTGTCCAAGAGACCCAGTACTTC - TRBJ2-5 - TRBV15
CASKLGRGLNEQYF TGCGCCAGCAAGTTAGGCAGGGGACTCAACGAGCAGTACTTC many TRBJ2-7 - TRBV5-1
CASSLWSGGSSNQPQHF TGTGCCAGCAGTTTATGGTCAGGGGGGTCGAGCAATCAGCCCCAGCATTTT many TRBJ1-5 TRBD1 TRBV12-3/TRBV12-4
CASSKQGNYGYTF TGTGCCAGCAGCAAACAGGGGAACTATGGCTACACCTTC many TRBJ1-2 TRBD1 TRBV7-9
CASGIYEQYF TGTGCCAGCGGGATTTACGAGCAGTACTTC many TRBJ2-7 - TRBV28
CASRWTGNTGELFF TGTGCCAGCAGATGGACGGGTAACACCGGGGAGCTGTTTTTT - TRBJ2-2 - TRBV7-2
CASSPQKANYGYTF TGTGCCAGCAGCCCACAGAAAGCTAACTATGGCTACACCTTC many TRBJ1-2 - TRBV7-2
CATSRDVVNGYTF TGTGCCACCAGCAGAGATGTTGTGAATGGCTACACCTTC many TRBJ1-2 - TRBV15
CASSLGGTRNTEAFF TGTGCCAGCAGCTTAGGGGGCACTAGGAACACTGAAGCTTTCTTT many TRBJ1-1 - TRBV11-2
CASSIVWASHPDTQYF TGTGCCAGTAGTATCGTATGGGCCTCTCATCCAGATACGCAGTATTTT few TRBJ2-3 - TRBV19
CASSFRGLGGYTF TGTGCCAGCAGTTTCAGGGGTTTAGGTGGCTACACCTTC many TRBJ1-2 - TRBV28
CASSFRGQPEAFF TGTGCCAGCAGTTTCCGAGGACAGCCTGAAGCTTTCTTT many TRBJ1-1 - TRBV6-5
CASSSRQQLSYEQYF TGTGCCAGCAGCTCCCGACAGCAGCTCTCCTACGAGCAGTACTTC many TRBJ2-7 - TRBV6-5
CASRDTGNSYEQYF TGTGCCAGTAGGGATACAGGTAACTCCTACGAGCAGTACTTC many TRBJ2-7 - TRBV19
CASSVGHPGTEAFF TGTGCCAGCAGTGTCGGGCACCCAGGCACTGAAGCTTTCTTT many TRBJ1-1 - TRBV2
CASKGQGSGELFF TGTGCCAGCAAGGGACAGGGGTCCGGGGAGCTGTTTTTT - TRBJ2-2 TRBD1 TRBV24-1
CASAIRGGNEQFF TGTGCCAGCGCCATTAGAGGGGGCAATGAGCAGTTCTTC many TRBJ2-1 - TRBV6-2/TRBV6-3
CASSRTGLDEAFF TGTGCCAGCAGCCGGACAGGGCTTGATGAAGCTTTCTTT - TRBJ1-1 TRBD1 TRBV12-3/TRBV12-4
CASSFLGAYGYTF TGTGCCAGCAGTTTTCTGGGGGCGTATGGCTACACCTTC - TRBJ1-2 - TRBV28
CASSLASAAGDEQYF TGCGCCAGCAGCTTAGCTAGCGCGGCCGGGGACGAGCAGTACTTC few TRBJ2-7 - TRBV5-1
CAWSVFGTGVYEQYF TGTGCCTGGAGTGTATTCGGGACAGGGGTTTACGAGCAGTACTTC many TRBJ2-7 TRBD1 TRBV30
CASSSGRASGEQYF TGTGCCAGCTCTAGCGGGAGGGCCTCGGGCGAGCAGTACTTC many TRBJ2-7 TRBD2 TRBV6-1
CSVQSGRETQYF TGCAGCGTCCAGAGCGGGCGGGAGACCCAGTACTTC - TRBJ2-5 - TRBV29-1
CASGTGGNQPQHF TGTGCCAGCGGAACAGGGGGCAATCAGCCCCAGCATTTT many TRBJ1-5 TRBD1 TRBV27
CASNYKKMNTEAFF TGTGCCAGCAATTACAAGAAGATGAACACTGAAGCTTTCTTT few TRBJ1-1 - TRBV12-3/TRBV12-4
CASRQGTGGPQPQHF TGTGCCAGCAGGCAGGGGACAGGGGGACCGCAGCCCCAGCATTTT many TRBJ1-5 TRBD1 TRBV28
CASTPQPGGARGEQYF TGTGCCAGCACGCCACAACCCGGGGGCGCCCGGGGCGAGCAGTACTTC - TRBJ2-7 - TRBV28
CASSSGSYGYTF TGTGCCAGCAGTTCAGGGTCCTATGGCTACACCTTC many TRBJ1-2 - TRBV12-3/TRBV12-4
CASSRQGAWEQYF TGTGCCAGTAGTCGGCAGGGGGCTTGGGAGCAGTACTTC - TRBJ2-7 TRBD1 TRBV19
CASSPPGAGELAGELFF TGTGCCAGCAGCCCCCCGGGGGCGGGAGAACTTGCCGGGGAGCTGTTTTTT many TRBJ2-2 - TRBV12-3/TRBV12-4
CSVAGEGTGIGTEAFF TGCAGCGTTGCGGGGGAAGGGACAGGGATCGGGACTGAAGCTTTCTTT many TRBJ1-1 TRBD1 TRBV29-1
CASRRTSETQYF TGCGCCAGCAGAAGGACGTCGGAGACCCAGTACTTC - TRBJ2-5 - TRBV5-1